The 7 T cell receptor beta chains below come from one sample, sequenced in a study of PD-1 blockade in classical Hodgkin lymphoma. Relapses following autologous stem cell transplantation were seen in all patients, with brentuximab vedotin exposure varying. Assay: immunoSEQ multiplex PCR; the TCRdb copy retains only in-frame clones and omits some. This table holds about 43,000 clones, around 70% found once. The source material was peripheral blood mononuclear cells (PBMCs), sampled at baseline. The origin of the receptors is a human donor with classical Hodgkin lymphoma.

The chain recombines TRBV30 with TRBJ2-3; D unclear. Deletions cut 1 base from V and 0 bases from J, with 5 bases between. The germline CDR1 and CDR2 sequences are GTSNPN and SVGIG (reference sequence). The CDR3 extends over 13 amino acids. CDR3 sequence: CAWSAHSTDTQYF. CDR3 DNA: TGTGCCTGGAGTGCCCACAGCACAGATACGCAGTATTTT.

This clone has just a few counts. The chain is built from TRBV14 and TRBJ2-7; the D gene is possibly TRBD2 (6 bases). V was cut by 4 bases and J by 6 bases, with 16 bases left in between. The CDR3 covers 14 residues. CDR1 is SGHDN and CDR2 is FVKESK in the germline V gene. Here the CDR3 DNA reads TGTGCCAGCAGCCCCCTGGGGGGTGCGGGCGAGCAGTACTTC. This encodes CASSPLGGAGEQYF.

The genes are TRBV19 and TRBJ2-3; TRBD1 might be the D (5 bases). Germline lookup yields CDR1 LNHDA and CDR2 SQIVND (reference sequence). V was clipped by 4 bases and J by 0 bases, with 14 bases between them. The CDR3 has 16 residues. Written as DNA, the CDR3 is TGTGCCAGTAGTACCCAGGACACTTCTAGCACAGATACGCAGTATTTT. Amino acids: CASSTQDTSSTDTQYF.

The chain has TRBV4-2 and TRBJ1-1; 7 nucleotides agree with TRBD1. CDR3 length: 15 amino acids. With V trimmed by 0 bases and J by 6 bases, 7 bases remained unmatched. Germline V CDR1 and CDR2: LGHNA, YNFKEQ. The CDR3 bases are TGTGCCAGCAGCCAAGAGGGAGACAGGGCCGCTGAAGCTTTCTTT. Translated, it gives CASSQEGDRAAEAFF.

The J gene is TRBJ1-5, the V gene TRBV5-1; possible D gene TRBD1, 6 bases. The CDR3 contains 13 residues. The V and J ends lost 0 bases and 10 bases respectively, with 11 bases between them. Germline V lookup: CDR1 SGHRS, CDR2 YFSETQ. CDR3 nucleotides: TGCGCCAGCAGCTTGGAGGGGGGGAGTCCCCAGCATTTT. Translation gives CASSLEGGSPQHF.

The V call is TRBV29-1, the J call TRBJ2-2, with no clear D. The length of the CDR3 is 13 residues. Looked up from germline, CDR1 is SQVTM and CDR2 is ANQGSEA. Trimming cost V 2 bases and J 5 bases, with 9 bases left between them. The CDR3 reads CSVEKMGTGELFF. The CDR3 DNA reads as TGCAGCGTTGAAAAGATGGGTACCGGGGAGCTGTTTTTT.

The CDR3 loop is CASSPDRGGEKLFF. CDR3 coding DNA: TGTGCCAGCAGCCCGGACAGGGGAGGAGAAAAACTGTTTTTT. The chain combines TRBV5-6 with TRBJ1-4; 9 positions match TRBD1. After removal of 4 bases from V and 8 bases from J, the junction contained 6 bases not matched to a gene. The germline V gene encodes CDR1 SGHDT and CDR2 YYEEEE. The CDR3 has 14 amino acids.